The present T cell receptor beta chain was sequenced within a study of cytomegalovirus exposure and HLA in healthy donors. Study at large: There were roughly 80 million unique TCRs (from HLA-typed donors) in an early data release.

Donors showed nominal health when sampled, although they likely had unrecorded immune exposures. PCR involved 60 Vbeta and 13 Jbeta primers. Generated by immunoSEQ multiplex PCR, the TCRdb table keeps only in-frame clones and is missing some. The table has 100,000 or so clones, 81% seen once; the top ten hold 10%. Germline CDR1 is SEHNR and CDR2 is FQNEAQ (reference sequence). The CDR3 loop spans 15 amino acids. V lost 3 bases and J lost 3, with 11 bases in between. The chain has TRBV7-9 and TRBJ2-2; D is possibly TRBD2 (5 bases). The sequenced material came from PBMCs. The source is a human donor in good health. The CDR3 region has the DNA TGTGCCAGCAGCTTCGGACCGAGGGACACCGGGGAGCTGTTTTTT. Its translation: CASSFGPRDTGELFF.